This T cell receptor (beta chain) was found in a study of shared clonotypes between healthy human individuals. Sorted-subset replicate PCRs used 150 to 200 ng DNA, approximately 27,000 T cell genomes. Only in-frame clones appear in the TCRdb table, and some are missing; sequencing was by immunoSEQ multiplex PCR. The sample includes 2 million to 3 million clones, around nine tenths seen only once; the top ten take over 0.12%. Participating donors were healthy, HIV-negative adults free of recent acute infections or vaccinations. Germline CDR1 is SEHNR and CDR2 is FQNEAQ (reference sequence). The CDR3 spans 14 residues. Trimming removed 5 bases from V and 10 bases from J; junction bases left unmatched: 10. Study-wide findings and caveats: Sequencing of the sorted subsets was shown by rarefaction to be incomplete despite large depth.

In this sample, this clone turned up a few times. The antigen remains undetermined. Sample: naive CD4+ T cells sorted from blood. Documented subset: CD45RA+ positively selected. The genes are TRBV7-9 and TRBJ1-4; 7 bases agree with TRBD1. The TCR originated in a man aged 18 to 35 in good health. The CDR3 protein is CASSLDRAWGKLFF. The CDR3, as DNA: TGTGCCAGCAGCCTCGACAGGGCTTGGGGAAAACTGTTTTTT.